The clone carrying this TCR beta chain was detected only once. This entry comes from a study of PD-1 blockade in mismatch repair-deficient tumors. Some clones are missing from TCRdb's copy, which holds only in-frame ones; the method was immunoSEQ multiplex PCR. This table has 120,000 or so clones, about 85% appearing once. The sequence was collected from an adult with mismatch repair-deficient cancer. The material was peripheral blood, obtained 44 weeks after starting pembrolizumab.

Written as DNA, the CDR3 is TGTGCCAGCAGCCCGGTAGCGGGAGCTGGGGCCAATGAGCAGTTCTTC. It specifies CASSPVAGAGANEQFF. The chain employs TRBV9 and TRBJ2-1; 9 bases fit TRBD2. The CDR3 is made up of 16 amino acids. Germline CDR1 reads SGDLS; CDR2 reads YYNGEE. The trim removed 4 bases at V and 6 bases at J, leaving 11 bases unmatched.